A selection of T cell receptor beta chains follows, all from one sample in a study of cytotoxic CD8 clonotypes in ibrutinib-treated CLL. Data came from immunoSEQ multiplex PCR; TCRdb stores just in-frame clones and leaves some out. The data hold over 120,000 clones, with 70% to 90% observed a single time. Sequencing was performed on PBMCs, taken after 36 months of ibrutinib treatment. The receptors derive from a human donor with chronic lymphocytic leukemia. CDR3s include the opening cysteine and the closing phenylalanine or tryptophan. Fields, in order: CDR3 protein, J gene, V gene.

CDR3 protein: CASSPDNGEQFF
J gene: TRBJ2-1
V gene: TRBV18

CDR3 protein: CASNVAGAAGELFF
J gene: TRBJ2-2
V gene: TRBV7-9

CDR3 protein: CASSPRGGGYNEQFF
J gene: TRBJ2-1
V gene: TRBV11-3

CDR3 protein: CASSLWGLETQYF
J gene: TRBJ2-5
V gene: TRBV7-7

CDR3 protein: CASRPSPQNTEAFF
J gene: TRBJ1-1
V gene: TRBV6-1

CDR3 protein: CATRDFYEQYF
J gene: TRBJ2-7
V gene: TRBV10-3

CDR3 protein: CASRFDRTGANVLTF
J gene: TRBJ2-6
V gene: TRBV28

CDR3 protein: CASSRGGVAYNEQFF
J gene: TRBJ2-1
V gene: TRBV6-6

CDR3 protein: CASSESRVSYGYTF
J gene: TRBJ1-2
V gene: TRBV25-1

CDR3 protein: CASRLRGLAGAYNEQFF
J gene: TRBJ2-1
V gene: TRBV27

CDR3 protein: CASSLITSNQPQHF
J gene: TRBJ1-5
V gene: TRBV28

CDR3 protein: CASSESGGVVLFF
J gene: TRBJ2-2
V gene: TRBV10-2

CDR3 protein: CASSPGTVYGYTF
J gene: TRBJ1-2
V gene: TRBV11-2

CDR3 protein: CASEDSRYNEQFF
J gene: TRBJ2-1
V gene: TRBV4-1

CDR3 protein: CASSLGLAGEVDTQYF
J gene: TRBJ2-3
V gene: TRBV28

CDR3 protein: CASSFTYEQYF
J gene: TRBJ2-7
V gene: TRBV11-2